The rows below give T cell receptor beta chains drawn from one sample of a study of blood T cell repertoires in COVID-19. The method was immunoSEQ multiplex PCR; TCRdb's version includes in-frame clones alone and lacks a portion of them. This sample yields roughly 400,000 clones, of which over 75% are seen a single time; 2% to 2.5% belongs to the top ten. Sequenced sample: peripheral blood. These receptors originate from a woman aged 55-69 years with COVID-19, enrolled during active disease. CDR3s include the opening cysteine and the closing phenylalanine or tryptophan. The order of the fields is clone size, J gene, D gene, V gene, CDR3 protein, CDR3 DNA. The D gene is left open where the match is weak. A row's size may be missing; if present it is once, few, many or a size class.

size: .
J: TRBJ1-2
D: .
V: TRBV5-6
CDR3: CASSLGLGVRGHGYTF
DNA: TGTGCCAGCAGCTTGGGGCTTGGAGTCAGGGGCCATGGCTACACCTTC

size: few
J: TRBJ1-1
D: .
V: TRBV7-2
CDR3: CASSLKWDTAMNTEAFF
DNA: TGTGCCAGCAGCTTAAAATGGGACACAGCCATGAACACTGAAGCTTTCTTT

size: few
J: TRBJ2-1
D: TRBD1
V: TRBV5-8
CDR3: CASSSSAGTGDYNEQFF
DNA: TGTGCCAGCAGCTCCTCAGCCGGGACAGGGGATTACAATGAGCAGTTCTTC

size: .
J: TRBJ2-3
D: .
V: TRBV7-9
CDR3: CASSFGLADTQYF
DNA: TGTGCCAGCAGCTTTGGTCTAGCTGATACGCAGTATTTT

size: .
J: TRBJ2-4
D: .
V: TRBV2
CDR3: CASRQGGLQYF
DNA: TGTGCCAGCAGACAGGGCGGGTTGCAGTACTTC

size: .
J: TRBJ2-7
D: TRBD1
V: TRBV9
CDR3: CASSPRGTGVLSYEQYF
DNA: TGTGCCAGCAGCCCAAGGGGGACAGGCGTTTTATCCTACGAGCAGTACTTC

size: .
J: TRBJ2-1
D: TRBD2
V: TRBV7-2
CDR3: CASSPGGGLSYNEQFF
DNA: TGTGCCAGCAGCCCGGGCGGGGGTCTCTCCTACAATGAGCAGTTCTTC

size: .
J: TRBJ2-7
D: .
V: TRBV9
CDR3: CASSPLPGVYEQYF
DNA: TGTGCCAGCAGCCCCCTTCCAGGGGTCTACGAGCAGTACTTC

size: .
J: TRBJ2-3
D: TRBD2
V: TRBV19
CDR3: CASSRASGGATDTQYF
DNA: TGTGCCAGTAGCCGAGCTAGCGGGGGGGCGACAGATACGCAGTATTTT

size: .
J: TRBJ2-3
D: TRBD2
V: TRBV6-6
CDR3: CASKAGGTDTQYF
DNA: TGTGCCAGCAAAGCGGGGGGAACAGATACGCAGTATTTT

size: .
J: TRBJ2-7
D: TRBD1
V: TRBV7-8
CDR3: CASSPRDRTSYEQYF
DNA: TGTGCCAGCAGCCCCCGGGACAGGACCTCCTACGAGCAGTACTTC

size: .
J: TRBJ1-1
D: .
V: TRBV5-1
CDR3: CATRKQGNTEAFF
DNA: TGCGCCACCCGGAAACAGGGGAACACTGAAGCTTTCTTT

size: .
J: TRBJ1-2
D: .
V: TRBV6-5
CDR3: CASSLRRDNYGYTF
DNA: TGTGCCAGCAGTCTCAGACGGGATAACTATGGCTACACCTTC

size: .
J: TRBJ2-7
D: TRBD2
V: TRBV7-9
CDR3: CASSLFAKGAGLPEQYF
DNA: TGTGCCAGCAGCTTATTCGCGAAGGGAGCGGGGCTACCCGAGCAGTACTTC

size: .
J: TRBJ2-7
D: TRBD1
V: TRBV7-9
CDR3: CASSLARRGQGADEQYF
DNA: TGTGCCAGCAGCTTAGCGCGAAGGGGACAGGGGGCCGACGAGCAGTACTTC

size: .
J: TRBJ2-1
D: .
V: TRBV4-1
CDR3: CASSHLGRGEDNEQFF
DNA: TGCGCCAGCAGCCACTTAGGACGGGGTGAAGACAATGAGCAGTTCTTC

size: .
J: TRBJ1-1
D: TRBD1
V: TRBV7-9
CDR3: CATGGHINTEAFF
DNA: TGTGCCACAGGGGGACACATAAACACTGAAGCTTTCTTT

size: .
J: TRBJ1-1
D: .
V: TRBV2
CDR3: CASSEGRRGGMTEAFF
DNA: TGTGCCAGCAGTGAAGGACGGCGAGGAGGGATGACTGAAGCTTTCTTT

size: .
J: TRBJ1-1
D: .
V: TRBV7-2
CDR3: CASSRDRPTEAFF
DNA: TGTGCCAGCAGCCGCGACAGGCCCACTGAAGCTTTCTTT

size: .
J: TRBJ1-1
D: .
V: TRBV3-1/TRBV3-2
CDR3: CASSQDLAVWSTEAFF
DNA: TGTGCCAGCAGCCAAGACCTTGCAGTTTGGAGCACTGAAGCTTTCTTT

size: .
J: TRBJ2-7
D: TRBD1
V: TRBV28
CDR3: CASSQLQGYSYEQYF
DNA: TGTGCCAGCAGTCAATTACAGGGGTACTCCTACGAGCAGTACTTC

size: .
J: TRBJ2-2
D: TRBD1
V: TRBV25-1
CDR3: CASSVTGWAGELFF
DNA: TGTGCCAGCAGTGTGACAGGGTGGGCCGGGGAGCTGTTTTTT

size: .
J: TRBJ2-1
D: TRBD1
V: TRBV4-1
CDR3: CASRYRDRGANEQFF
DNA: TGCGCCAGCAGATACCGGGACAGGGGTGCGAATGAGCAGTTCTTC

size: .
J: TRBJ1-2
D: .
V: TRBV5-1
CDR3: CASSAGRTNQGYGYTF
DNA: TGCGCCAGCAGCGCCGGTAGGACAAATCAGGGCTATGGCTACACCTTC

size: few
J: TRBJ2-5
D: .
V: TRBV6-5
CDR3: CASRWRAGSQETQYF
DNA: TGTGCCAGCAGGTGGCGGGCGGGGAGCCAAGAGACCCAGTACTTC

size: .
J: TRBJ1-6
D: .
V: TRBV14
CDR3: CASSQAGNSPLHF
DNA: TGTGCCAGCAGCCAGGCGGGGAATTCACCCCTCCACTTT

size: once
J: TRBJ2-1
D: .
V: TRBV5-4
CDR3: CASSSWAPYNEQFF
DNA: TGTGCCAGCAGCTCATGGGCGCCTTACAATGAGCAGTTCTTC

size: once
J: TRBJ2-7
D: .
V: TRBV30
CDR3: CAWMWGPGAYEQYF
DNA: TGTGCCTGGATGTGGGGGCCCGGGGCCTACGAGCAGTACTTC

size: .
J: TRBJ2-5
D: .
V: TRBV18
CDR3: CASSPRRDGETQYF
DNA: TGTGCCAGCTCACCCAGGAGGGACGGGGAGACCCAGTACTTC

size: .
J: TRBJ1-2
D: TRBD1
V: TRBV6-5
CDR3: CASRQGASNYGYTF
DNA: TGTGCCAGCAGACAGGGGGCTTCTAACTATGGCTACACCTTC

size: .
J: TRBJ1-5
D: TRBD1
V: TRBV2
CDR3: CASSRQGWEPQHF
DNA: TGTGCCAGCAGCCGACAGGGGTGGGAGCCCCAGCATTTT

size: once
J: TRBJ1-1
D: TRBD1
V: TRBV18
CDR3: CASSQGQGLNTEAFF
DNA: TGTGCCAGCTCGCAGGGACAGGGCTTAAACACTGAAGCTTTCTTT

size: .
J: TRBJ2-5
D: TRBD2
V: TRBV3-1/TRBV3-2
CDR3: CASSLPMASGGETQYF
DNA: TGTGCCAGCAGCCTCCCCATGGCTAGCGGGGGAGAGACCCAGTACTTC

size: .
J: TRBJ2-5
D: TRBD2
V: TRBV11-3
CDR3: CASSPGTTNLRETQYF
DNA: TGTGCCAGCAGCCCAGGGACTACTAATCTCCGAGAGACCCAGTACTTC

size: .
J: TRBJ1-1
D: .
V: TRBV18
CDR3: CASSPQGPNTEAFF
DNA: TGTGCCAGCTCACCACAGGGGCCGAACACTGAAGCTTTCTTT

size: .
J: TRBJ2-1
D: TRBD1
V: TRBV2
CDR3: CASRGQDFPGDEQFF
DNA: TGTGCCAGCAGGGGACAGGATTTTCCTGGAGATGAGCAGTTCTTC

size: .
J: TRBJ1-1
D: .
V: TRBV7-9
CDR3: CASSLGGRSEAFF
DNA: TGTGCCAGCAGTTTGGGGGGACGGAGTGAAGCTTTCTTT

size: .
J: TRBJ2-3
D: .
V: TRBV5-8
CDR3: CASSPDGSITSTDTQYF
DNA: TGTGCCAGCAGCCCAGACGGGTCTATTACAAGCACAGATACGCAGTATTTT

size: .
J: TRBJ2-1
D: TRBD2
V: TRBV27
CDR3: CASSLFVASGGVSEQFF
DNA: TGTGCCAGCAGTTTATTTGTGGCTAGCGGGGGGGTGAGTGAGCAGTTCTTC

size: .
J: TRBJ1-2
D: .
V: TRBV3-1/TRBV3-2
CDR3: CASSYPGAPYGYTF
DNA: TGTGCCAGCAGCTATCCGGGAGCCCCCTATGGCTACACCTTC